Sequencing of this T cell receptor beta chain was carried out in a study of cytomegalovirus exposure and HLA in healthy donors. A note on this clone: Its antigen is as yet unknown.

Germline V CDR1 and CDR2: ENHRY, SYGVKD. CDR3 length: 15 amino acids. Trimming removed 6 bases from V and 7 bases from J, with 21 bases in between. Primers included in the PCR were 60 Vbeta and 13 Jbeta primers. The table came from immunoSEQ multiplex PCR; TCRdb's copy has only in-frame clones and leaves some out. The sample carries around 150,000 clones, around 60% recorded once. Study-wide findings and caveats: Rarity characterized most TCR sequences, yet some public TCRs appeared in many donors. Because they were indistinguishable, some V segments, including TRBV6-2 and TRBV6-3, were excluded. It was about 150 TCR beta chains that were listed as cytomegalovirus-associated.

The donors were healthy bone marrow donors. Material for sequencing was PBMCs. This clonotype originated in a woman aged 55-70 years in good health and CMV-seropositive. The chain is built from TRBV10-3 and TRBJ2-5; a weak D match, TRBD1 (6 bases). The CDR3 region has the DNA TGTGCCATCAGCCCGGGACAAAACCCAGGCGGGACCCAGTACTTC. It codes for CAISPGQNPGGTQYF.